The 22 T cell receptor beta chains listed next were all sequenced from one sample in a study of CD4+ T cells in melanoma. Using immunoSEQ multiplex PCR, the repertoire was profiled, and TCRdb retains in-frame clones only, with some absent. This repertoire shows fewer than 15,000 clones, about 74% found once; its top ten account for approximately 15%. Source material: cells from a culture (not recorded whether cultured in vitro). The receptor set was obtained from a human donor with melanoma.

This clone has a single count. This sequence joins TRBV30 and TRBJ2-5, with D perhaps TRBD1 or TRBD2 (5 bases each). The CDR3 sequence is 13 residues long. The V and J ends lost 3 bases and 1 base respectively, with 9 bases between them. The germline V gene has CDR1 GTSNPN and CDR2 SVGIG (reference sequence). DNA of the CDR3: TGTGCCTGGAGCCGAGGGGCCCAAGAGACCCAGTACTTC. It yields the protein CAWSRGAQETQYF.

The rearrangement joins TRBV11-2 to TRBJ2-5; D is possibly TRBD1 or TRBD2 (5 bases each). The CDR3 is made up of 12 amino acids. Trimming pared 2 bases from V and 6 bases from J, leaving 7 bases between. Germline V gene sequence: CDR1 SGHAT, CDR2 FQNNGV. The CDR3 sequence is CASSLMGQTQYF. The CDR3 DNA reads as TGTGCCAGCAGCTTAATGGGACAGACCCAGTACTTC.

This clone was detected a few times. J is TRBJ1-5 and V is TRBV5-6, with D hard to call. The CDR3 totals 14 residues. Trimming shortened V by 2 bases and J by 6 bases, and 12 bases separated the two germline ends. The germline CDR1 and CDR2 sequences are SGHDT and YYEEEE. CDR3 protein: CASSLIGRGQPQHF. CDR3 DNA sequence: TGTGCCAGCAGCTTAATCGGCCGAGGTCAGCCCCAGCATTTT.

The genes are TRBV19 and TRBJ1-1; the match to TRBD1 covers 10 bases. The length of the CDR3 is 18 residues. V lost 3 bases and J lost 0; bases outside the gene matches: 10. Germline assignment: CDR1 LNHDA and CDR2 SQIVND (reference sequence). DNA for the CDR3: TGTGCCAGTAGTATCGGGACAGGGGATCAAAGGTTGAACACTGAAGCTTTCTTT. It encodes CASSIGTGDQRLNTEAFF. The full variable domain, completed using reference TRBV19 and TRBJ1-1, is DGGITQSPKYLFRKEGQNVTLSCEQNLNHDAMYWYRQDPGQGLRLIYYSQIVNDFQKGDIAEGYSVSREKKESFPLTVTSAQKNPTAFYLCASSIGTGDQRLNTEAFFGQGTRLTVV.

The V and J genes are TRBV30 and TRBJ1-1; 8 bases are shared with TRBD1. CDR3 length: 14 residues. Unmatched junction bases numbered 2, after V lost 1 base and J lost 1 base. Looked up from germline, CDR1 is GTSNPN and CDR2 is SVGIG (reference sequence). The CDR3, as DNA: TGTGCCTGGAGTGGGACAGGGAGGAACACTGAAGCTTTCTTT. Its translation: CAWSGTGRNTEAFF.

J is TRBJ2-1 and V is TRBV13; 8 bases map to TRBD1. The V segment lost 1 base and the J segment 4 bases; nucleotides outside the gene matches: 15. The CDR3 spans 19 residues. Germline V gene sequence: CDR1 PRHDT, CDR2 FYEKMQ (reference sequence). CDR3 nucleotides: TGTGCCAGCAGCTTAGACCCAAAAACCTGGACAGGGACATACAATGAGCAGTTCTTC. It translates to CASSLDPKTWTGTYNEQFF.

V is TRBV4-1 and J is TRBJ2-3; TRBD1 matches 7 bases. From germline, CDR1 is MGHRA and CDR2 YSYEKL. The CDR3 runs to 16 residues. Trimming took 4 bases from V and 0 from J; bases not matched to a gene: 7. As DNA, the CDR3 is TGCGCCAGCAGCCCCCCCACAGGGGCTAGCACAGATACGCAGTATTTT. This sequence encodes CASSPPTGASTDTQYF.

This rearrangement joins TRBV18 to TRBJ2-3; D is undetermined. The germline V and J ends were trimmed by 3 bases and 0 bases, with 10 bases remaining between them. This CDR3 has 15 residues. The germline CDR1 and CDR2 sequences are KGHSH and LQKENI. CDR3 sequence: CASSPIGSSTDTQYF. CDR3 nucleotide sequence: TGTGCCAGCTCACCGATCGGGTCTAGCACAGATACGCAGTATTTT.

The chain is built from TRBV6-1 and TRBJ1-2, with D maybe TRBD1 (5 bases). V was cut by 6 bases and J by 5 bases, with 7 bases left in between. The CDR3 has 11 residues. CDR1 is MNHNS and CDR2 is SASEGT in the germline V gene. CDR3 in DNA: TGTGCCAGCAGCGGGGGGTATGGCTACACCTTC. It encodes CASSGGYGYTF.

CDR3 residues: CASSEGSANTGELFF. The CDR3, as DNA: TGTGCCAGCAGTGAAGGGTCCGCGAACACCGGGGAGCTGTTTTTT. The V and J genes are TRBV6-1 and TRBJ2-2; D not resolved. Germline values: CDR1 MNHNS, CDR2 SASEGT. V was trimmed by 1 base and J by 0 bases, leaving 6 bases between them. The CDR3 sequence is 15 residues long.

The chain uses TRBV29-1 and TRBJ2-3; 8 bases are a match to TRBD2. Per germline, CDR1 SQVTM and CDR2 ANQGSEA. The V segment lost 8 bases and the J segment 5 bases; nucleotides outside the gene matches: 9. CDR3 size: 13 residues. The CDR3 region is CSTLGGEGDTQYF. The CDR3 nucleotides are TGCAGCACACTCGGGGGGGAGGGAGATACGCAGTATTTT.

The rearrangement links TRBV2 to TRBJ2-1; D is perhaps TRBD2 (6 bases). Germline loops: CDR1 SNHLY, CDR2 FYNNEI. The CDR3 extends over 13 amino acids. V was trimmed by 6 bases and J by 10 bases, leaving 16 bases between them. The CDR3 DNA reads TGTGCCAGCAGCGCTTCGGCGGAGGGAGAGCAGTTCTTC. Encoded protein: CASSASAEGEQFF. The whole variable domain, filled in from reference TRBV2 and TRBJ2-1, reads EPEVTQTPSHQVTQMGQEVILRCVPISNHLYFYWYRQILGQKVEFLVSFYNNEISEKSEIFDDQFSVERPDGSNFTLKIRSTKLEDSAMYFCASSASAEGEQFFGPGTRLTVL.

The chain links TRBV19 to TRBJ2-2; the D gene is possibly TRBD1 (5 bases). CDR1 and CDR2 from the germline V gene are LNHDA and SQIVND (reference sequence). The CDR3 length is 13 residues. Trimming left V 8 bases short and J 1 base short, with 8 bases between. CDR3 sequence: CASGALNTGELFF. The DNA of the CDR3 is TGTGCCAGTGGGGCCCTGAACACCGGGGAGCTGTTTTTT.

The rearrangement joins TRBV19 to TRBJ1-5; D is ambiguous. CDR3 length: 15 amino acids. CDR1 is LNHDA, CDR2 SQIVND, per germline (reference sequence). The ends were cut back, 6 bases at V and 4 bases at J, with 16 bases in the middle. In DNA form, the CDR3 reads TGTGCCAGTAGATATGTGGGTGACCCAAATCAGCCCCAGCATTTT. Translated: CASRYVGDPNQPQHF.

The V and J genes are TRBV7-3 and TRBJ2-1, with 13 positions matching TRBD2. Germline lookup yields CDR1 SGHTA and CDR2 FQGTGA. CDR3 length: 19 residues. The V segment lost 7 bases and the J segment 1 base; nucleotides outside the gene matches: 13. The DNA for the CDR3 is TGTGCCAGCATCCGGTGGGGGACTAGCGGGAATAGGTCCTACAATGAGCAGTTCTTC. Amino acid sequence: CASIRWGTSGNRSYNEQFF.

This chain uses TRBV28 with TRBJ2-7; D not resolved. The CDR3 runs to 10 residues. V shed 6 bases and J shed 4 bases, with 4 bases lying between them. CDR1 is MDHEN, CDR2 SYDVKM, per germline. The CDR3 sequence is CASSRYEQYF. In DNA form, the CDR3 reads TGTGCCAGCAGCCGGTACGAGCAGTACTTC.

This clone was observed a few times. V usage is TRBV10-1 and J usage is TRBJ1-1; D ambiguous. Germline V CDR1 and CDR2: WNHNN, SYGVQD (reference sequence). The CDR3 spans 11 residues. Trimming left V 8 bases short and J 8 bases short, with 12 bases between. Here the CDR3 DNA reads TGCGCCAGCCGCTGGCCCCGAGAAGCTTTCTTT. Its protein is CASRWPREAFF.

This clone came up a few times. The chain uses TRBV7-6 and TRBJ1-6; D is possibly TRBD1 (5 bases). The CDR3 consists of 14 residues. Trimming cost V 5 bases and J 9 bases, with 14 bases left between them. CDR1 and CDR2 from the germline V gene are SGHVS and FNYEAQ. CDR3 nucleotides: TGTGCCAGCAGCGTCGCAGGGCTAGGTTCACCCCTCCACTTT. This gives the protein CASSVAGLGSPLHF.

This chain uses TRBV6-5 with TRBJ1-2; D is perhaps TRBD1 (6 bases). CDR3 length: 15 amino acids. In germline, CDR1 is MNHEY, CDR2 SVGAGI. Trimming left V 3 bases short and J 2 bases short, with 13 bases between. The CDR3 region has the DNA TGTGCCAGCAGTTATGGGTCAGGGGACAACTATGGCTACACCTTC. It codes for CASSYGSGDNYGYTF.

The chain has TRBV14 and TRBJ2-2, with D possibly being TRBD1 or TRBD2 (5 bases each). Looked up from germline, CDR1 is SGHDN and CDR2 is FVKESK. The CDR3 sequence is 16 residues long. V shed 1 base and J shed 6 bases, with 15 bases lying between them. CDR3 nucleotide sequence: TGTGCCAGCAGCCAAGTCGGGGCGTCGATCGCCGGGGAGCTGTTTTTT. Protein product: CASSQVGASIAGELFF.

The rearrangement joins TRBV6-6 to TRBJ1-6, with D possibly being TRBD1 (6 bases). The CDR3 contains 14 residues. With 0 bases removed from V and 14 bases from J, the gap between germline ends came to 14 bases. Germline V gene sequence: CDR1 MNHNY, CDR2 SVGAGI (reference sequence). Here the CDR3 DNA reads TGTGCCAGCAGTTACTCGGCCGGGGGCGAAGCCCTCCACTTT. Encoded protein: CASSYSAGGEALHF.

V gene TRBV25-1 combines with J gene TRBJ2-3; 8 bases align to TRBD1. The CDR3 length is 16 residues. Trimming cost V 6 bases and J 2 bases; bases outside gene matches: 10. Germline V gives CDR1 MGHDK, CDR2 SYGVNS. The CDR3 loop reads CASRGDRPSTTDTQYF. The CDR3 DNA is TGTGCCAGCAGAGGGGACAGGCCCTCCACCACAGATACGCAGTATTTT.